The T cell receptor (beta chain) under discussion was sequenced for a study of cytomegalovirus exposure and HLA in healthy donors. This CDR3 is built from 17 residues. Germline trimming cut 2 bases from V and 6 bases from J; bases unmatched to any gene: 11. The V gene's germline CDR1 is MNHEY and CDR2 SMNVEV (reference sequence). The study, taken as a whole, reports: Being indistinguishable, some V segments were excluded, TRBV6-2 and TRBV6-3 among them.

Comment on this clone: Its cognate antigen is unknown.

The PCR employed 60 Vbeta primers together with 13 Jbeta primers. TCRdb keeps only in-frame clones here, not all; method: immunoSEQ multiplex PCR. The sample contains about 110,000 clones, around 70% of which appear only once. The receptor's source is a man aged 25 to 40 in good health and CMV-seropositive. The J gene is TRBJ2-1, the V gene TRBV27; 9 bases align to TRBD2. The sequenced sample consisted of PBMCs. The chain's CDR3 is CASSLRIRAGGINEQFF. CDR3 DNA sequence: TGTGCCAGCAGTTTACGGATCCGAGCGGGAGGTATCAATGAGCAGTTCTTC.